Presented here are 18 T cell receptor beta chains from one specimen sequenced in a study of T cells in Graves' hyperthyroidism and ophthalmopathy. Researchers amplified the TCR beta CDR3 regions from RNA transcripts. TCR CDR3 underwent first-round RT-PCR with the HTBI primer set. TCRdb used MiXCR to reprocess the multiplex PCR reads, holding one entry per CDR3 protein. The table includes 150,000 to 200,000 distinct CDR3 sequences, about a tenth detected once. Sequencing used blood. These receptors all come from a woman between 18 and 29 years old with Graves' hyperthyroidism that later progressed to Graves' ophthalmopathy.

This clonotype was seen at least ten times. The rearrangement uses TRBV7-8 and TRBJ2-1, with 10 bases aligning to TRBD1. Per the germline V gene, CDR1 is SGHVS and CDR2 is FQNEAQ. Unmatched junction bases numbered 6, after V lost 4 bases and J lost 6 bases. This CDR3 contains 15 residues. The CDR3 reads CASSYSRDRGNEQFF. The CDR3 DNA follows: TGTGCCAGCAGCTACTCCCGGGACAGGGGCAATGAGCAGTTCTTC.

In this sample, this clonotype turned up many times. The J gene is TRBJ2-1, the V gene TRBV3-1; D gene uncertain. CDR1 and CDR2 from the germline V gene are LGHDT and YNNKEL (reference sequence). The ends were cut back, 4 bases at V and 1 base at J, with 14 bases in the middle. The CDR3 runs 16 residues. The CDR3 is CASSRGGVKSYNEQFF. The CDR3 coding sequence is TGTGCCAGCAGCCGAGGTGGCGTAAAATCCTACAATGAGCAGTTCTTC.

This clonotype was counted at least ten times. The chain couples TRBV9 to TRBJ1-1; D uncertain. The germline V gene encodes CDR1 SGDLS and CDR2 YYNGEE. With 0 bases removed from V and 3 bases from J, the gap between germline ends came to 6 bases. The CDR3 is 13 residues long. The CDR3 DNA reads TGTGCCAGCAGCGTAGGAGAGTACACTGAAGCTTTCTTT. Its translation is CASSVGEYTEAFF.

J is TRBJ2-6 and V is TRBV27; possibly TRBD2 for D (5 bases). Deletions cut 8 bases from V and 0 bases from J, with 11 bases between. Per germline, CDR1 MNHEY and CDR2 SMNVEV (reference sequence). This CDR3 has 15 amino acids. In DNA form, the CDR3 reads TGTGCCAGCGCGGGCAGCCACTCTGGGGCCAACGTCCTGACTTTC. Translating it yields CASAGSHSGANVLTF.

In its sample, this clonotype was seen many times. This chain connects TRBV5-1 to TRBJ2-2; D is possibly TRBD2 (6 bases). CDR1 and CDR2 (germline): SGHRS, YFSETQ. The CDR3 runs to 15 residues. V gave up 2 bases and J gave up 4 bases, with 12 bases separating them. For the CDR3, the DNA is TGCGCCAGCAGCTTATCCAGCGGGCCCACCGGGGAGCTGTTTTTT. Protein: CASSLSSGPTGELFF.

This clonotype came up a few times. This chain joins TRBV10-3 and TRBJ2-1; tentatively, D is TRBD1 or TRBD2 (7 bases each). The germline gives CDR1 ENHRY, CDR2 SYGVKD. The CDR3 is 17 residues long. V dropped 5 bases and J dropped 3 bases, with 20 bases sitting between them. DNA for the CDR3: TGTGCCATCAGTAACCGCGGGGAGGGGGCAGGCTACAATGAGCAGTTCTTC. Its protein is CAISNRGEGAGYNEQFF.

This clonotype was counted at least ten times. The rearrangement joins TRBV19 to TRBJ1-5; TRBD1 is a possible D gene (5 bases). V lost 2 bases, J lost 1 base, and 12 bases lay in between. CDR3 length: 16 amino acids. Germline loops: CDR1 LNHDA, CDR2 SQIVND (reference sequence). The CDR3 reads CASSIQGGPSNQPQHF. CDR3 DNA sequence: TGTGCCAGTAGTATACAGGGAGGGCCCAGCAATCAGCCCCAGCATTTT.

The CDR3 loop reads CASSQADRVLNQPQHF. For the CDR3, the DNA is TGCGCCAGCAGCCAAGCGGACAGGGTATTAAATCAGCCCCAGCATTTT. V usage is TRBV4-1 and J usage is TRBJ1-5; TRBD1 aligns across 8 bases. V lost 1 base, J lost 4 bases, and 6 bases stayed unmatched. From germline, CDR1 is MGHRA and CDR2 YSYEKL. The CDR3 runs 16 residues.

As concerns this clonotype: It is unclear where the CDR3 begins or ends on the DNA, so no DNA is shown, and the CDR3 is as TCRdb lists it. This chain connects TRBV27 to TRBJ2-2; the table's D call TRBD2 went unverified against the DNA. The CDR3 length is 15 residues, termini included. Germline CDR1 and CDR2: MNHEY and SMNVEV (reference sequence). The CDR3 here is CASSYLTSGGGSCFF.

This clonotype was detected many times. The DNA of the CDR3 is TGTGCCAGCAGTTTAGCAGGAGGGGGTAACTATGGCTACACCTTC. It encodes CASSLAGGGNYGYTF. This chain connects TRBV28 to TRBJ1-2; maybe TRBD1 (6 bases). V was pared by 2 bases and J by 1 base, with 11 bases between. In germline, CDR1 is MDHEN, CDR2 SYDVKM. The CDR3 loop spans 15 amino acids.

This clonotype was seen at least ten times. This sequence joins TRBV2 and TRBJ2-1; D might be TRBD2 (6 bases). There are 13 residues in the CDR3. V lost 6 bases and J lost 2, with 8 bases in between. Looked up from germline, CDR1 is SNHLY and CDR2 is FYNNEI. The CDR3 protein is CASRGGPYNEQFF. The CDR3 DNA follows: TGTGCCAGCAGGGGGGGTCCCTACAATGAGCAGTTCTTC.

This clonotype was counted many times. The V and J genes are TRBV11-2 and TRBJ2-7; D unresolved. The V gene lost 4 bases and the J gene lost 6 bases, with 13 bases spanning the gap. Germline-derived CDR1 and CDR2 are SGHAT and FQNNGV. This CDR3 is built from 13 residues. The CDR3 DNA is TGTGCCAGCAGCTCGCAATCTCGAAGCGAGCAGTACTTC. As protein: CASSSQSRSEQYF.

The chain combines TRBV20-1 with TRBJ2-5, with a possible D match to TRBD2 (6 bases). The germline V gene has CDR1 DFQATT and CDR2 SNEGSKA (reference sequence). V was pared by 0 bases and J by 2 bases, with 13 bases between. The length of the CDR3 is 15 residues. For the CDR3, the DNA is TGCAGTGCTAGAGATCTTGGGCGGGGACAAGAGACCCAGTACTTC. It codes for CSARDLGRGQETQYF.

The chain recombines TRBV20-1 with TRBJ2-5, with TRBD2 identical over 12 bases. The V gene end was trimmed by 7 bases and the J gene end by 5 bases; junction bases not matched to a gene: 8. The CDR3 consists of 14 residues. Germline lookup yields CDR1 DFQATT and CDR2 SNEGSKA (reference sequence). The CDR3 sequence: CSGASGRGVETQYF. CDR3 coding DNA: TGCAGTGGGGCTAGCGGGAGGGGGGTGGAGACCCAGTACTTC.

This clonotype was seen many times. V is TRBV18 and J is TRBJ2-5; TRBD2 matches 9 bases. Germline-derived CDR1 and CDR2 are KGHSH and LQKENI. CDR3 size: 15 residues. The trim removed 3 bases at V and 1 base at J, leaving 3 bases unmatched. CDR3 nucleotides: TGTGCCAGCTCACCGTCTAGCGGGGTCCAAGAGACCCAGTACTTC. Translated: CASSPSSGVQETQYF.

This clonotype was recorded many times. V gene TRBV28 combines with J gene TRBJ2-5; 7 positions agree with TRBD1. J gave up 2 bases and V 5 bases, and 11 bases lay outside the gene matches. The V gene's germline CDR1 is MDHEN and CDR2 SYDVKM. The CDR3 is 16 residues long. The CDR3 is CASSAEITGVQETQYF. CDR3 bases: TGTGCCAGCAGTGCGGAAATTACAGGGGTACAAGAGACCCAGTACTTC.

This clonotype was seen ten or more times. CDR3 protein: CASGRTGEETQYF. As DNA, the CDR3 is TGTGCTAGTGGGAGGACAGGGGAGGAGACCCAGTACTTC. The V and J genes are TRBV12-5 and TRBJ2-5; TRBD1 matches 9 bases. The CDR3 covers 13 residues. Germline CDR1 reads LGHNT; CDR2 reads FRNRAP. Trimming at V came to 6 bases and at J to 5 bases, leaving 4 bases not matched to a gene.

This clonotype was recorded many times. J is TRBJ1-5 and V is TRBV3-1; D is unclear. Per germline, CDR1 LGHDT and CDR2 YNNKEL (reference sequence). The germline V and J ends were trimmed by 0 bases and 4 bases, with 4 bases remaining between them. The CDR3 consists of 13 residues. CDR3 region: CASSQDINQPQHF. The CDR3 nucleotides are TGTGCCAGCAGCCAAGACATAAATCAGCCCCAGCATTTT.